This TCR beta chain stems from a study of T-cell memory formation after mild COVID-19. Across the whole study: Clustering of TCRs was largely donor specific.

Points on this clonotype: Its matching antigen is unknown.

Regarding the study as a whole: For second-wave clones that peaked at day 37, SARS-CoV-2 specificity went unverified.

cDNA libraries for TCR alpha and TCR beta, carrying sample barcodes and UMIs, came from 5'RACE with constant-segment primers. TCRdb independently ran MiXCR on the 5' RACE reads; one entry per CDR3 protein. Of about 430,000 distinct CDR3 sequences in the sample, roughly 26% were seen once. There are 14 residues in the CDR3. The germline gives CDR1 KGHSH, CDR2 LQKENI. Trimming removed 4 bases at V and 2 bases at J, with 10 bases between. This clonotype was sampled from an adult woman who had mild COVID-19 (a few samples of this study predate the infection). Cell type and time point are not known. This chain links TRBV18 with TRBJ2-3; D call uncertain. Input material: PBMCs or a T cell subset sorted from them (not recorded which). The CDR3 region is CASSQSGPTDTQYF. The CDR3 DNA sequence: TGTGCCAGCTCACAAAGTGGACCCACAGATACGCAGTATTTT.